This T cell receptor beta chain was recorded in a study of response to subunit inactivated influenza vaccine. The study, taken as a whole, reports: The authors suggested that few new T cells are recruited per seasonal influenza vaccination.

The CDR3 has 12 amino acids. V lost 6 bases, J lost 6 bases, and 6 bases stayed unmatched. Per the germline V gene, CDR1 is DFQATT and CDR2 is SNEGSKA (reference sequence). TCRdb re-called the RT-PCR reads with MiXCR, one entry per CDR3 protein. Altogether 750,000 to 850,000 distinct CDR3 sequences are present, approximately 17% being singletons, with the ten largest covering 11%. On this clonotype itself: Antigen: not known.

The clonotype originates from a man in his forties or fifties who received an inactivated influenza vaccine. The input for sequencing was PBMCs from blood, taken approximately 5 days after vaccination. The genes are TRBV20-1 and TRBJ2-7; 9 bases fit TRBD1. The CDR3 DNA follows: TGCAGTGCCCAGGGACAGGGAGGCGAGCAGTACTTC. Its translation: CSAQGQGGEQYF.